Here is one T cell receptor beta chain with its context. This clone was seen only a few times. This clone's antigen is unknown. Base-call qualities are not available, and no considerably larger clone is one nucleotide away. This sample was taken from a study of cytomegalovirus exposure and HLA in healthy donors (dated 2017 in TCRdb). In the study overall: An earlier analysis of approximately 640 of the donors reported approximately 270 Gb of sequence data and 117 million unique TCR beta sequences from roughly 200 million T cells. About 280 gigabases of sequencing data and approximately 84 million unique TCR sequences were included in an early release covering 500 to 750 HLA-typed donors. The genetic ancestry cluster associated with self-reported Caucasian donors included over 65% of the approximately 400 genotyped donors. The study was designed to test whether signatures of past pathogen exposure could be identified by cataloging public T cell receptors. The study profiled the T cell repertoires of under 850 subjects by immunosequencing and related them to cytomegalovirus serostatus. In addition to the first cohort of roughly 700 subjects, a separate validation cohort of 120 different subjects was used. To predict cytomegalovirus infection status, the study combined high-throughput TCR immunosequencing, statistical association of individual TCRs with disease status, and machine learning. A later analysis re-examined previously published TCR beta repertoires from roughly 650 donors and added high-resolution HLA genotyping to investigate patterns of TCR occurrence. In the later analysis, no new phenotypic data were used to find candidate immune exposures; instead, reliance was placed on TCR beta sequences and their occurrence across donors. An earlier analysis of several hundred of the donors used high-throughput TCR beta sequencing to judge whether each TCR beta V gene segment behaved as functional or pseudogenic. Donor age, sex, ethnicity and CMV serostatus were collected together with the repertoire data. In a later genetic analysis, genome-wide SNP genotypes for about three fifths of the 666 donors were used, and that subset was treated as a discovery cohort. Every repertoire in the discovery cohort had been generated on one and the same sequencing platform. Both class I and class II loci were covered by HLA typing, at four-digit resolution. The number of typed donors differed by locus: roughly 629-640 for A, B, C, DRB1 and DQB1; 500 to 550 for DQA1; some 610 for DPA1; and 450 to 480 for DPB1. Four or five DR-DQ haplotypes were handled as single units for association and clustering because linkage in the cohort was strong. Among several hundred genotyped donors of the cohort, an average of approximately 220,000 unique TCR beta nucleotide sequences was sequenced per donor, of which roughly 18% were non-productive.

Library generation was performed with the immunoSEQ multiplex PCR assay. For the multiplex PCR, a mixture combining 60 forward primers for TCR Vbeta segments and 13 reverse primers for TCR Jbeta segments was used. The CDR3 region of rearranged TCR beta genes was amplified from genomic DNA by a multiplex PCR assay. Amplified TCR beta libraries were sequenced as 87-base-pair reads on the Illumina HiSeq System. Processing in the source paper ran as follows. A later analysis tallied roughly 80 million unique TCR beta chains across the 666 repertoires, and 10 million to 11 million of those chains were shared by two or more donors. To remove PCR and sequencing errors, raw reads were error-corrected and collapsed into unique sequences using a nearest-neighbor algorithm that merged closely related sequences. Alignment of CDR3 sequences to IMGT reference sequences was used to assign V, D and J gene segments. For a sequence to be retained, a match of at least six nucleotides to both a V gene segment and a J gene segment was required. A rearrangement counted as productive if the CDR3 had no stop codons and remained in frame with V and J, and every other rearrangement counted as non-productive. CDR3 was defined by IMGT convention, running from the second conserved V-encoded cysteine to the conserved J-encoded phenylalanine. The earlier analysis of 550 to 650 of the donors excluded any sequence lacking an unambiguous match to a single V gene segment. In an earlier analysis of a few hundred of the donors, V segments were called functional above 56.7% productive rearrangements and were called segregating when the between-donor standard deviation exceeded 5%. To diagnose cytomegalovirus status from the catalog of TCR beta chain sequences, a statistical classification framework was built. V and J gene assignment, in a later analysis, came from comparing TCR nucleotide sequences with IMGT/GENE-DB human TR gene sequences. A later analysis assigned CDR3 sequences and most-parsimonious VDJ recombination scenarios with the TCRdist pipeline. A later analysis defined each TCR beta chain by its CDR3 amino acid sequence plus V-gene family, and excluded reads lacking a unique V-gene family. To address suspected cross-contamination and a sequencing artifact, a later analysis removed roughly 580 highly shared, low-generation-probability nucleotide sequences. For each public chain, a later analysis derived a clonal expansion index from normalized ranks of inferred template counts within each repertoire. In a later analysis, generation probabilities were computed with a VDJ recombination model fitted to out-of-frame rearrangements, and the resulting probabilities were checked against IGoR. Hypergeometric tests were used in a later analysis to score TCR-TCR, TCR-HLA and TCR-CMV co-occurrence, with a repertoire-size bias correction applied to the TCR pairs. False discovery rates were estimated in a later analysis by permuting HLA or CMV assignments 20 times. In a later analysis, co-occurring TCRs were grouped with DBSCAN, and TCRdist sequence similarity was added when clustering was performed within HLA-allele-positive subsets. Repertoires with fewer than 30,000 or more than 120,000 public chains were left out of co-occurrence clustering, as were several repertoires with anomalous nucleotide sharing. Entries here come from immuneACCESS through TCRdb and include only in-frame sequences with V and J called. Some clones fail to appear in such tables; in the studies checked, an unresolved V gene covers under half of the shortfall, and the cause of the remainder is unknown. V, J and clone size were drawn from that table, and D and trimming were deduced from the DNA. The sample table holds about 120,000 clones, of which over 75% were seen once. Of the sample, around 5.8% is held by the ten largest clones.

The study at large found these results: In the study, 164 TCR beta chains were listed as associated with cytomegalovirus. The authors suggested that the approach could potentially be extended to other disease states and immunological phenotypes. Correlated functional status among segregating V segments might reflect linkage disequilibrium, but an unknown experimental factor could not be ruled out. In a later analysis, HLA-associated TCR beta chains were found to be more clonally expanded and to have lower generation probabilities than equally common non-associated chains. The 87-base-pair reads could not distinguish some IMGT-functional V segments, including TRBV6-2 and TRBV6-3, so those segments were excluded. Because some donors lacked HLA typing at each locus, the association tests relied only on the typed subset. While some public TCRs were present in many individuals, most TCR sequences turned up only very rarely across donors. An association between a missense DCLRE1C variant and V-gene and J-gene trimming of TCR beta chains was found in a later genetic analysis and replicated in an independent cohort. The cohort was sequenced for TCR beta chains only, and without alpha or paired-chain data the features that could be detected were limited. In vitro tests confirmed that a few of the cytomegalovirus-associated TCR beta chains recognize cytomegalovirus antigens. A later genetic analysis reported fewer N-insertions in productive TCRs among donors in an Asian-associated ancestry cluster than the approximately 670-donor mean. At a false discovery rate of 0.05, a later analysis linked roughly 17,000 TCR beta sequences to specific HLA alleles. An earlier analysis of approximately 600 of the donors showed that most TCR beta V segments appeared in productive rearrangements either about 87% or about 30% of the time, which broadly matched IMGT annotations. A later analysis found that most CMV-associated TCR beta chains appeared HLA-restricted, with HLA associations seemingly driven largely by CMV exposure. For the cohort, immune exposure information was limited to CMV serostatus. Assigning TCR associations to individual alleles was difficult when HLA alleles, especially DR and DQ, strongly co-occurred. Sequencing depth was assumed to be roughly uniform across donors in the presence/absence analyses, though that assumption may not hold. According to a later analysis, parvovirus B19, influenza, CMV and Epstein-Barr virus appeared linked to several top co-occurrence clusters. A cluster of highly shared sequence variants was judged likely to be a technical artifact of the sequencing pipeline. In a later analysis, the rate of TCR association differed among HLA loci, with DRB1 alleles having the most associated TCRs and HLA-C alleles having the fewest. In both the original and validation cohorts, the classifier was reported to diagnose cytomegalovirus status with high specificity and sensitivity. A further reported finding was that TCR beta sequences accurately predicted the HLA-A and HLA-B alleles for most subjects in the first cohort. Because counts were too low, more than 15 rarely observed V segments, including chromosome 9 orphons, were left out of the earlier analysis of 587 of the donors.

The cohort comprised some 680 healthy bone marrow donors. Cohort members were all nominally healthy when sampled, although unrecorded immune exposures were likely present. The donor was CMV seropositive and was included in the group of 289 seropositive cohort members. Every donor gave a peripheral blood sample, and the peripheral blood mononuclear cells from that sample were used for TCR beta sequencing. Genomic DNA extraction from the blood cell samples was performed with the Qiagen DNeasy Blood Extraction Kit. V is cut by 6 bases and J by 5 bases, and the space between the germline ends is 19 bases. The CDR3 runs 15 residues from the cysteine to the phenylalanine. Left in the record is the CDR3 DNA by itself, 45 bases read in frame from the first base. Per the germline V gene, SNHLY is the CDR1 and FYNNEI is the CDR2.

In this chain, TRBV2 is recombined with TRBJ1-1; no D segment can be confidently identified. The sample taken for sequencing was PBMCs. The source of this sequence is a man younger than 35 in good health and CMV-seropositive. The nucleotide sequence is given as TGTGCCAGCAGCCTAAGGACGTCACCGGGGACTGAAGCTTTCTTT. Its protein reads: CASSLRTSPGTEAFF. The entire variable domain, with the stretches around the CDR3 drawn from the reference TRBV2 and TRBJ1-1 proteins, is EPEVTQTPSHQVTQMGQEVILRCVPISNHLYFYWYRQILGQKVEFLVSFYNNEISEKSEIFDDQFSVERPDGSNFTLKIRSTKLEDSAMYFCASSLRTSPGTEAFFGQGTRLTVV.